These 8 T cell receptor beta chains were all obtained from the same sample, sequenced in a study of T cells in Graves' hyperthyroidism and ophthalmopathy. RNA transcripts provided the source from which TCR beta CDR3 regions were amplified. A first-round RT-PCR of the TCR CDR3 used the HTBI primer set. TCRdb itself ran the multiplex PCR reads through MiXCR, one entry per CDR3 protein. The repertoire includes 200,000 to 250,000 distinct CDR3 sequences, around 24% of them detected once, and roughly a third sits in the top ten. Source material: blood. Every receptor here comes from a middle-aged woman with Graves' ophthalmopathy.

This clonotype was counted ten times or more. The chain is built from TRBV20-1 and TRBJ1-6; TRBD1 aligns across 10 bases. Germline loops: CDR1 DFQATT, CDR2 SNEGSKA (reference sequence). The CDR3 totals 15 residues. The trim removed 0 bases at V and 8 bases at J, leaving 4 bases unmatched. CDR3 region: CSARDRGTGDSPLHF. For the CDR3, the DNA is TGCAGTGCTAGAGATCGTGGGACAGGGGATTCACCCCTCCACTTT.

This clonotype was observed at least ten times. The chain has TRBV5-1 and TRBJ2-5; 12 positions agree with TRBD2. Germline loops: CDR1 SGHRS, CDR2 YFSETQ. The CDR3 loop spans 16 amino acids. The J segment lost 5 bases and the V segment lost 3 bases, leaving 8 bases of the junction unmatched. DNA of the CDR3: TGCGCCAGCAGCTCTCAGACTAGCGGGAGTGCGGAGACCCAGTACTTC. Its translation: CASSSQTSGSAETQYF. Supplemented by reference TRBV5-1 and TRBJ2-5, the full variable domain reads KAGVTQTPRYLIKTRGQQVTLSCSPISGHRSVSWYQQTPGQGLQFLFEYFSETQRNKGNFPGRFSGRQFSNSRSEMNVSTLELGDSALYLCASSSQTSGSAETQYFGPGTRLLVL.

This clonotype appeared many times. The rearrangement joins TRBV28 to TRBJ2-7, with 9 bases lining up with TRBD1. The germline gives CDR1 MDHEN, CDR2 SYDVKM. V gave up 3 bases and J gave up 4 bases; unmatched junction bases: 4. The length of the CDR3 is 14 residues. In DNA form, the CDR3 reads TGTGCCAGCAGTTTGGACAGGGGACAGTACGAGCAGTACTTC. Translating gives CASSLDRGQYEQYF.

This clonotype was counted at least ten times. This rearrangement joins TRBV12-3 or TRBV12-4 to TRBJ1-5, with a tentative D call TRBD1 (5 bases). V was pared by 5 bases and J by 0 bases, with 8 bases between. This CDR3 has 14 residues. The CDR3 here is CASSTQGSNQPQHF. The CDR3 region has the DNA TGTGCCAGCAGTACCCAGGGTAGCAATCAGCCCCAGCATTTT.

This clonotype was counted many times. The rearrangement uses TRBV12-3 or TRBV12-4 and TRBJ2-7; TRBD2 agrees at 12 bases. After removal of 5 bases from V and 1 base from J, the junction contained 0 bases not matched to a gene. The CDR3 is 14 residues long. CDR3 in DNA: TGTGCCAGCAGTACTAGCGGGAGGTCCTACGAGCAGTACTTC. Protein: CASSTSGRSYEQYF.

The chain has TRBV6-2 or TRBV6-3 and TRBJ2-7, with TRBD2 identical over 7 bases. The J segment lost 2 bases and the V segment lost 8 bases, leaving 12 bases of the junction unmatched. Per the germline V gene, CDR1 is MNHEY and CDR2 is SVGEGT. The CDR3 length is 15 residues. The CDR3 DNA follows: TGTGCCAGCTCCGATGGCGGGGGAGTCACCTACGAGCAGTACTTC. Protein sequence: CASSDGGGVTYEQYF.

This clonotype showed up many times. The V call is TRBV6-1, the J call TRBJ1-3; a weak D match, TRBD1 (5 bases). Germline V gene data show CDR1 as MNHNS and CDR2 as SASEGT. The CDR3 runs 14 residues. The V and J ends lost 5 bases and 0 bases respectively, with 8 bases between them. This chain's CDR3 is CASSLRDSGNTIYF. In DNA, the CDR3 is TGTGCCAGCAGTCTCAGGGACTCTGGAAACACCATATATTTT.

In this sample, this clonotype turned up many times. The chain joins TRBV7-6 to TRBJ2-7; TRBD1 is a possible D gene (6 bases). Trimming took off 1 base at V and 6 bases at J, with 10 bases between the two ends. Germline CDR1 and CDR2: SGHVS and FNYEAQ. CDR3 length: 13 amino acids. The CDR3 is CASSLVEGGEQYF. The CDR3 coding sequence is TGTGCCAGCAGCTTAGTTGAAGGGGGCGAGCAGTACTTC.